This TCR beta chain comes out of a study of blood T cells in healthy people across ages. Trimming left V 3 bases short and J 6 bases short, with 8 bases between. CDR1 and CDR2 (germline): MDHEN, SYDVKM. This CDR3 spans 13 amino acids. The authors ran a second PCR of about 6 to 11 cycles using a sample-barcoded 5' primer and a J-beta primer mix. TCRdb ran MiXCR on the 5' RACE reads and lists one entry per CDR3 protein. The sample lists about 1.4 million distinct CDR3 sequences, approximately 59% occurring once. RNA extraction gave at least 6 micrograms of total RNA per sample. This receptor was identified in a man between 18 and 29 years old in good health. This chain connects TRBV28 to TRBJ1-4; D gene uncertain. The sample consisted of blood. Here the CDR3 DNA reads TGTGCCAGCAGTTTTTCCGGTTATGAAAAACTGTTTTTT. Protein product: CASSFSGYEKLFF.